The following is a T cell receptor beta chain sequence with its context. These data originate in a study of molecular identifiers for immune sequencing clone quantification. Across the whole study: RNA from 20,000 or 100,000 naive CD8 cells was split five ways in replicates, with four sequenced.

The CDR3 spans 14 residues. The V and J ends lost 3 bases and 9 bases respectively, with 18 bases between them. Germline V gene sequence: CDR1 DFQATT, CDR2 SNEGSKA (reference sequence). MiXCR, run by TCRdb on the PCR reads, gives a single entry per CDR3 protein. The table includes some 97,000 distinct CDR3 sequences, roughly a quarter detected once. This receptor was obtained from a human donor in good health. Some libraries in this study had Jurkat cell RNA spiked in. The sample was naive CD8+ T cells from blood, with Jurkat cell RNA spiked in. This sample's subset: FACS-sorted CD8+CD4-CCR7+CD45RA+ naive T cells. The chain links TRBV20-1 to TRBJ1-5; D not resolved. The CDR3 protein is CSASPDLAGRPQHF. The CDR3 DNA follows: TGCAGTGCTAGTCCGGACCTCGCTGGGCGGCCCCAGCATTTT.